The following is a TCR beta chain sequence with its context. Germline assignment: CDR1 SNHLY and CDR2 FYNNEI. The J segment lost 4 bases and the V segment lost 8 bases, leaving 13 bases of the junction unmatched. This CDR3 region has 17 residues. The entry originates in a study of T cells in tuberculosis. On the study more broadly: IGRA-negative adolescents, IGRA-positive adolescents with latent tuberculosis and adults with active tuberculosis formed this South African cohort.

Described time point: new active TB diagnosis, blood taken before or within 7 days of starting treatment. The repertoire was sequenced with immunoSEQ multiplex PCR; TCRdb's copy has only in-frame clones and lacks some. The sample lists more than 35,000 clones; approximately 93% were seen once. This TCR came from an adult with tuberculosis. The specimen was PBMCs, collected at tuberculosis diagnosis. This chain links TRBV2 with TRBJ2-1; 11 bases match TRBD2. CDR3 sequence (DNA): TGTGCCAGCCGGCTGGGGCTAGCGGGGGGCGGATACAATGAGCAGTTCTTC. Encoded protein: CASRLGLAGGGYNEQFF. Full variable domain (remainder filled in from reference TRBV2 and TRBJ2-1): EPEVTQTPSHQVTQMGQEVILRCVPISNHLYFYWYRQILGQKVEFLVSFYNNEISEKSEIFDDQFSVERPDGSNFTLKIRSTKLEDSAMYFCASRLGLAGGGYNEQFFGPGTRLTVL.